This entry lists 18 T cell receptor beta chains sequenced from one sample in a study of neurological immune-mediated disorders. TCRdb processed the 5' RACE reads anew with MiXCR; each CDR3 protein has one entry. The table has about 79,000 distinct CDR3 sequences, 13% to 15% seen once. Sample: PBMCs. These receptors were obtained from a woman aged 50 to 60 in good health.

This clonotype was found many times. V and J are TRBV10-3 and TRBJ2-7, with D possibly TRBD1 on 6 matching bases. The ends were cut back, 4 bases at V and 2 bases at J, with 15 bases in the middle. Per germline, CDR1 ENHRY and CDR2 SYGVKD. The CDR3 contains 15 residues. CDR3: CAISGTGLGAYEQYF. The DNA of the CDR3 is TGTGCCATCAGTGGCACAGGGCTGGGAGCCTACGAGCAGTACTTC.

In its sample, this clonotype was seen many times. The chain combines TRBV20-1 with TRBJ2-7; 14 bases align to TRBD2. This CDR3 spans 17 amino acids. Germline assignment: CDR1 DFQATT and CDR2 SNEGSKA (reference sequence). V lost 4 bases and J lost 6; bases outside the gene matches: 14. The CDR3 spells CSATRLAGGRTWGEQYF. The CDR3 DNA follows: TGCAGTGCTACCAGACTAGCGGGAGGGAGGACTTGGGGCGAGCAGTACTTC.

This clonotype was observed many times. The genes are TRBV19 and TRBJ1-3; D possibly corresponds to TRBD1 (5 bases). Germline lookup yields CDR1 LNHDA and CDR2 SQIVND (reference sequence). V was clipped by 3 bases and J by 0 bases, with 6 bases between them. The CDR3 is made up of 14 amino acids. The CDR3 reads CASSMGGSGNTIYF. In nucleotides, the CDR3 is TGTGCCAGTAGTATGGGGGGCTCTGGAAACACCATATATTTT. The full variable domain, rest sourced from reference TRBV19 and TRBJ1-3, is DGGITQSPKYLFRKEGQNVTLSCEQNLNHDAMYWYRQDPGQGLRLIYYSQIVNDFQKGDIAEGYSVSREKKESFPLTVTSAQKNPTAFYLCASSMGGSGNTIYFGEGSWLTVV.

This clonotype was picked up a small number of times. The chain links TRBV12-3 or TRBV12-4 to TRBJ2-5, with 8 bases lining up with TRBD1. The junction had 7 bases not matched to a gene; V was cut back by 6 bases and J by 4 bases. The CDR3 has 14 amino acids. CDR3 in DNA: TGTGCCAGCAGGAGGACAGGGTTGGCAGAGACCCAGTACTTC. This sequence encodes CASRRTGLAETQYF.

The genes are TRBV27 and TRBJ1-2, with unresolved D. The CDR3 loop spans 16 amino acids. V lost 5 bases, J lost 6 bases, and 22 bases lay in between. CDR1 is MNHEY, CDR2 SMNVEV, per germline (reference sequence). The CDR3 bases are TGTGCCAGCAGTACCCGTCCGACACAACGGAGGAATGGCTACACCTTC. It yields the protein CASSTRPTQRRNGYTF.

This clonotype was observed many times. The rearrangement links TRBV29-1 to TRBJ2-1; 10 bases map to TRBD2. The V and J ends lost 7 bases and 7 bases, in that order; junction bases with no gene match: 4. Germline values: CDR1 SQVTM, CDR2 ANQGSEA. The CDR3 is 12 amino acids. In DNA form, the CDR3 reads TGCAGCGGATCTAGCGGGAGTAATGAGCAGTTCTTC. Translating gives CSGSSGSNEQFF.

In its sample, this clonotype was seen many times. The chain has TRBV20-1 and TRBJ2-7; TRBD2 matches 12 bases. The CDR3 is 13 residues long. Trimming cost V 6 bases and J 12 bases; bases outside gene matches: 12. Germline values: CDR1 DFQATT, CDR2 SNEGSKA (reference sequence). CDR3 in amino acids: CSAPGLAGYRSYF. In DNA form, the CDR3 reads TGCAGTGCCCCGGGACTAGCGGGTTATCGGTCGTACTTC.

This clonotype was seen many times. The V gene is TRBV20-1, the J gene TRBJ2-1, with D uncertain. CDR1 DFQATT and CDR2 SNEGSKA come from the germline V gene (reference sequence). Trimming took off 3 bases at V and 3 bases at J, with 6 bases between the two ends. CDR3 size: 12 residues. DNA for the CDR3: TGCAGTGCTAGGAGAGGCTACAATGAGCAGTTCTTC. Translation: CSARRGYNEQFF.

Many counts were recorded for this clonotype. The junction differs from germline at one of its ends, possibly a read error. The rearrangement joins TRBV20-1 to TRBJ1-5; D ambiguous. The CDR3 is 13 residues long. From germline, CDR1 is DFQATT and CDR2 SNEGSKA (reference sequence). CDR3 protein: CSARFAYNQPQLF. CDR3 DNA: TGCAGTGCTAGATTCGCCTACAATCAGCCCCAGCTTTTT.

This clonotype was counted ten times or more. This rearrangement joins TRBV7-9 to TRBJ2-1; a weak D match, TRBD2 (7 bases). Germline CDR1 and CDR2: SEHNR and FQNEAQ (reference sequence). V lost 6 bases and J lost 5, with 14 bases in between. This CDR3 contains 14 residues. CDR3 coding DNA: TGTGCCAGCAGTAGGGGGGGCGCCGACAATGAGCAGTTCTTC. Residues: CASSRGGADNEQFF.

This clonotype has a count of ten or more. The CDR3 loop is CASSLGEAGTGELFF. The CDR3 DNA reads as TGCGCCAGCAGCTTGGGTGAAGCGGGCACCGGGGAGCTGTTTTTT. The chain couples TRBV5-1 to TRBJ2-2, with TRBD2 as a possible D gene (6 bases). The V end lost 0 bases, the J end lost 4 bases, and 10 bases lay between the germline ends. The CDR3 is made up of 15 amino acids. From germline, CDR1 is SGHRS and CDR2 YFSETQ.

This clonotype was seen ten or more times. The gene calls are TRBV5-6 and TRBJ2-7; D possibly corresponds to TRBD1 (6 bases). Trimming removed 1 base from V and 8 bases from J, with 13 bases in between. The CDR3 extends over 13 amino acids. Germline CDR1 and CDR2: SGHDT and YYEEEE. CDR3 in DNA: TGTGCCAGCAGCTTGCAGGGGTCCCCTAAGCAGTACTTC. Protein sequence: CASSLQGSPKQYF.

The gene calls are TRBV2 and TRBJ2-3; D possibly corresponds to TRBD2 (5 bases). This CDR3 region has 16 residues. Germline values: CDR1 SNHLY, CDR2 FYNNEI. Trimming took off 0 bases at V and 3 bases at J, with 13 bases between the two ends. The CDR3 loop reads CASSEARPGRTDTQYF. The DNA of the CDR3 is TGTGCCAGCAGTGAAGCCCGACCGGGGAGAACAGATACGCAGTATTTT.

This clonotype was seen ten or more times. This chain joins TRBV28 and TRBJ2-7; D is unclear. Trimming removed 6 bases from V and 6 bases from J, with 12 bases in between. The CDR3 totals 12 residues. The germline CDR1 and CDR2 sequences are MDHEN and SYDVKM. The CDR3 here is CASSKTLSEQYF. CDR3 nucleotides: TGTGCCAGCAGCAAGACGTTATCCGAGCAGTACTTC.

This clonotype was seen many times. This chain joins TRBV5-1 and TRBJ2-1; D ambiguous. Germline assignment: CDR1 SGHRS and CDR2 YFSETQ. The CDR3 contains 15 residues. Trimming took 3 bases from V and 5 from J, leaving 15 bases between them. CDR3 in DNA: TGCGCCAGCAGCTCGGGCCTTTCGCAAAACAATGAGCAGTTCTTC. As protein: CASSSGLSQNNEQFF.

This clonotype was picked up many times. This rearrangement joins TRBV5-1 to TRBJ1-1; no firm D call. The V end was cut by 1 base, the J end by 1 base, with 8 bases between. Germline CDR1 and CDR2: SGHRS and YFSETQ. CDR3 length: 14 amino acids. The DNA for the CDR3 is TGCGCCAGCAGCTTGTCGGCCGAGAACACTGAAGCTTTCTTT. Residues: CASSLSAENTEAFF.

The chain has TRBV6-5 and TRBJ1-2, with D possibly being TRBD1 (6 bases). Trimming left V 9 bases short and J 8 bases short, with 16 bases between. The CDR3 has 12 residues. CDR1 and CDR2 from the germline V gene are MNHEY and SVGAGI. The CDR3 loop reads CASRGHSRGYTF. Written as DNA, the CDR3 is TGTGCCAGTAGGGGACATAGTAGAGGCTACACCTTC.

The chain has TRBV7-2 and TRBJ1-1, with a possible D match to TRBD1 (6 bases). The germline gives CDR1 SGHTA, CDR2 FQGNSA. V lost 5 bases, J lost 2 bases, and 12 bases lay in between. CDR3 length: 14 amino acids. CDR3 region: CASSPNRENTEAFF. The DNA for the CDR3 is TGTGCCAGCAGCCCAAACAGGGAAAACACTGAAGCTTTCTTT.